This is a list of T cell receptor beta chains from one sample in a study of prognosis after radiotherapy for stage I lung cancer. TCRdb reanalysed the multiplex PCR reads using MiXCR and keeps one entry per CDR3 protein. The data contain approximately 30,000 distinct CDR3 sequences, around 29% of them singletons. The sample was PBMCs, taken before or after stereotactic body radiation therapy (not recorded which). These receptors came from a donor over 45 with non-small cell lung cancer. CDR3s include the opening cysteine and the closing phenylalanine or tryptophan. Each record gives: V gene, CDR3 protein.

TRBV7-9	CASSPGQTLNTEAFF
TRBV20-1	CSARVPLDVRDEKYF
TRBV5-4	CASSSPLEGEQFF
TRBV10-3	CAISTLAGGGTQYF
TRBV5-6	CASSFGTDSNQPQHF
TRBV20-1	CSARVELYNEQFF
TRBV5-1	CASSLNDYEQYF
TRBV20-1	CSARDWAGLAVSGELFF
TRBV28	CASSLTSGRRGETQYF
TRBV28	CASRCLYLIDNEQFF
TRBV6-1	CASRSTTGFVTEAFF
TRBV5-6	CASSPYSARLHNEQFF
TRBV2	CASSETSDQPQHF
TRBV6-1	CASSVAGATQYF
TRBV12-3/TRBV12-4	CASSLMGFRGYTF